The T cell receptor beta chain under discussion was sequenced for a study of a mutant IDH1 vaccine in newly diagnosed glioma. Study-level points and caveats: Among top peripheral T cell clonotypes, changes seemed unrelated to pseudoprogression.

Using immunoSEQ multiplex PCR, the repertoire was profiled, and TCRdb retains in-frame clones only, with some absent. Among 30,000 to 40,000 clones listed, approximately 92% were seen once. Trimming took 8 bases from V and 1 from J, leaving 14 bases between them. Germline CDR1 and CDR2: SNHLY and FYNNEI. The CDR3 extends over 14 amino acids. A remark on this clone: The target antigen is unknown.

Stated time point: week 47, end of study. It was 300 ug of mutant IDH1 20-mer peptide that made up each vaccine dose, given with topical imiquimod. The V call is TRBV2, the J call TRBJ1-2; a weak D match, TRBD1 (6 bases). The material sequenced was PBMCs, taken from a glioma patient whose treatment included an IDH1 peptide vaccine. The receptor comes from a woman aged 40 to 50 with glioma. CDR3 region: CASQTGLGNYGYTF. The CDR3 DNA sequence: TGTGCCAGCCAAACAGGGCTGGGTAACTATGGCTACACCTTC.